The rows below give T cell receptor beta chains drawn from one sample of a study of cytomegalovirus exposure and HLA in healthy donors. Only in-frame clones appear in the TCRdb table, and some are missing; sequencing was by immunoSEQ multiplex PCR. The sample has over 55,000 clones. The specimen was PBMCs. Receptors were obtained from a boy aged 5 to 17 in good health and CMV-seronegative. CDR3s include the opening cysteine and the closing phenylalanine or tryptophan. The D gene is left open where the match is weak.

V	J	D	DNA	CDR3
TRBV27	TRBJ1-5	TRBD1	TGTGCCAGCAGTTCAGGGGGCCTTCAGCCCCAGCATTTT	CASSSGGLQPQHF
TRBV19	TRBJ1-1	.	TGTGCCAGTAGCGGGACTCTTAACACTGAAGCTTTCTTT	CASSGTLNTEAFF
TRBV7-2	TRBJ2-7	TRBD2	TGTGCCAGCAGCTTCTCTAGCGGGGGGCGAAGCTACGAGCAGTACTTC	CASSFSSGGRSYEQYF
TRBV15	TRBJ2-1	.	TGTGCCACCACCACCCCCCGGGCAGGGGAATACAATGAGCAGTTCTTC	CATTTPRAGEYNEQFF
TRBV7-2	TRBJ2-5	.	TGTGCCAGCAGCTTTGGGCTACAAGAGACCCAGTACTTC	CASSFGLQETQYF
TRBV5-1	TRBJ2-3	TRBD1	TGCGCCAGCAGCTTGGGGGACAGGAACACAGATACGCAGTATTTT	CASSLGDRNTDTQYF
TRBV11-3	TRBJ2-2	.	TGTGCCAGCAGTGCTCCGGGACACATCACCGGGGAGCTGTTTTTT	CASSAPGHITGELFF
TRBV4-3	TRBJ1-1	.	TGCGCCAGCAGCCAAGTGGAGGGAAGGAGCACTGAAGCTTTCTTT	CASSQVEGRSTEAFF
TRBV19	TRBJ1-1	TRBD1	TGTGCCAGTAGTTTTACAGGGGGCACTGAAGCTTTCTTT	CASSFTGGTEAFF
TRBV4-1	TRBJ2-3	.	TGCGCCAGCAGCCCGAAGGGGTCCCTTAGCACAGATACGCAGTATTTT	CASSPKGSLSTDTQYF
TRBV14	TRBJ2-5	.	TGTGCCAGCAGCCAAGGCCCGAGGGTGGAAGAGACCCAGTACTTC	CASSQGPRVEETQYF
TRBV5-4	TRBJ1-2	.	TGTGCCAGCAGCTCCCCCAGGGCTAACTATGGCTACACCTTC	CASSSPRANYGYTF
TRBV9	TRBJ1-1	.	TGTGCCAGCAGCCCCCGGTCCTCCACTGAAGCTTTCTTT	CASSPRSSTEAFF
TRBV18	TRBJ1-2	TRBD1	TGTGCCAGCTCACCAGTCGCCCCAGGACAGGGCGGCTATGGCTACACCTTC	CASSPVAPGQGGYGYTF
TRBV4-1	TRBJ2-6	.	TGCGCCAGCAGCCAAGAACCAGGGGCTGGGGCCAACGTCCTGACTTTC	CASSQEPGAGANVLTF
TRBV9	TRBJ1-1	.	TGTGCCAGCAGCCGCAGGGGCTATGACACGGAAGCTTTCTTT	CASSRRGYDTEAFF
TRBV19	TRBJ1-1	TRBD1	TGTGCCAGCAAACCTCGCGGGGACAGGGCCTTTTCCACTGAAGCTTTCTTT	CASKPRGDRAFSTEAFF
TRBV9	TRBJ1-4	TRBD1	TGTGCCAGCAGCAGGACAGGGGATTACGAAAAACTGTTTTTT	CASSRTGDYEKLFF
TRBV7-9	TRBJ2-5	TRBD1	TGTGCCAGCAGCCCGCCGGACAGGCAAGAGACCCAGTACTTC	CASSPPDRQETQYF
TRBV27	TRBJ2-1	TRBD2	TGTGCCAGCGCCCTAGCGGGGGGTACCTTATCTTGGCAGTTCTTC	CASALAGGTLSWQFF
TRBV7-9	TRBJ1-2	.	TGTGCCAGCAGCTTAGAAGCGGGCGGCTACACCTTC	CASSLEAGGYTF
TRBV11-2	TRBJ2-1	TRBD2	TGTGCCAGCAGCTTAGATTGGGCGGGGGGGCAGTTCTTC	CASSLDWAGGQFF
TRBV15	TRBJ2-1	TRBD2	TGTGCCCTAGCGGGAGGTTACAATGAGCAGTTCTTC	CALAGGYNEQFF
TRBV11-3	TRBJ2-7	TRBD1	TGTGCCAGCAGCCTCGGACAGGGGAACTACGAGCAGTACTTC	CASSLGQGNYEQYF
TRBV21-1	TRBJ1-2	.	TGTGCCAGCCGGGACAGAAGAGCCGGCTACACCTTC	CASRDRRAGYTF
TRBV2	TRBJ2-7	TRBD2	TGTGCCAGCCTGACCGGGACTAGCGGGATGGGCGAGCAGTACTTC	CASLTGTSGMGEQYF
TRBV7-9	TRBJ2-1	TRBD2	TGTGCCAGCAGCCCGAGCGGGGGAAGATCGGATGAGCAGTTCTTC	CASSPSGGRSDEQFF
TRBV7-8	TRBJ1-5	TRBD1	TGTGCCAGCAGCAAGACCCGGGACAGGGGAAATCAGCCCCAGCATTTT	CASSKTRDRGNQPQHF
TRBV30	TRBJ2-7	.	TGTGCCTGGAGTGTACCTAGAGGGCGGGGATACTACGAGCAGTACTTC	CAWSVPRGRGYYEQYF
TRBV4-3	TRBJ2-7	.	TGCGCCAGCAGCCTTGACCTCCCCTTTGGGACACTACCCTACGAGCAGTACTTC	CASSLDLPFGTLPYEQYF
TRBV27	TRBJ2-4	.	TGTGCCAGCAGTTTCGCCAGGGCAGGAAACATTCAGTACTTC	CASSFARAGNIQYF
TRBV5-6	TRBJ2-1	TRBD1	TGTGCCAGCAGTGGTCTCGACAGGGGCAATGAGCAGTTCTTC	CASSGLDRGNEQFF
TRBV4-2	TRBJ2-1	TRBD2	TGTGCCAGCGGGGGGGGAGTCAACTGGGAGCAGTTCTTC	CASGGGVNWEQFF
TRBV11-2	TRBJ1-6	.	TGTGCCAGCAGCTCTAGCGTGTCTGGGAGTAATTCACCCCTCCACTTT	CASSSSVSGSNSPLHF
TRBV11-2	TRBJ2-6	TRBD1	TGTGCCAGCAGCTTTGGACAGGATGTCAACTCTGGGGCCAACGTCCTGACTTTC	CASSFGQDVNSGANVLTF
TRBV11-1	TRBJ2-7	.	TGTGCCAGCAGCTTAGAAGACAGTCGGAACGAGCAGTACTTC	CASSLEDSRNEQYF
TRBV27	TRBJ1-5	TRBD1	TGTGCCAGCAGTTTCCAGGGGACAGGCAATCAGCCCCAGCATTTT	CASSFQGTGNQPQHF
TRBV6-7	TRBJ1-2	.	TGTGCCAGCAGTTACTCGATAGGCGGATTCTATGGCTACACCTTC	CASSYSIGGFYGYTF
TRBV7-8	TRBJ2-7	TRBD1	TGTGCCAGCAGCTTAGCCGCAGGGACAGGGGGGTACGAGCAGTACTTC	CASSLAAGTGGYEQYF
TRBV18	TRBJ1-5	TRBD1	TGTGCCAGCTCACCGTCAGGGGGAGGCAATCAGCCCCAGCATTTT	CASSPSGGGNQPQHF
TRBV30	TRBJ2-1	TRBD1	TGTGCCTGGAGTGTTGGACAGGGGGCAGGAAATGAGCAGTTCTTC	CAWSVGQGAGNEQFF
TRBV10-3	TRBJ2-3	.	TGTGCCACCAGTCTCGACGGGAGCACAGATACGCAGTATTTT	CATSLDGSTDTQYF
TRBV9	TRBJ1-3	.	TGTGCCAGCAGCGTAGTAGGAGACTCTGGAAACACCATATATTTT	CASSVVGDSGNTIYF
TRBV19	TRBJ2-2	TRBD1	TGTGCCAGTATAGGGAGGGACAGGGGCCTCGCGAACACCGGGGAGCTGTTTTTT	CASIGRDRGLANTGELFF
TRBV5-1	TRBJ2-7	TRBD1	TGCGCCAGCAGCTTGTCAGGGGGTTCGAACGAGCAGTACTTC	CASSLSGGSNEQYF
TRBV25-1	TRBJ1-2	.	TGTGCCAGCAGTGAATTTATCGGGGAGAGGTATGGCTACACCTTC	CASSEFIGERYGYTF
TRBV7-2	TRBJ1-3	.	TGTGCCAGCAGCTTAGATGGACACCGGGGAAACACCATATATTTT	CASSLDGHRGNTIYF
TRBV10-3	TRBJ2-5	.	TGTGCCATCAGTGAGTACGGCCAAGAGACCCAGTACTTC	CAISEYGQETQYF